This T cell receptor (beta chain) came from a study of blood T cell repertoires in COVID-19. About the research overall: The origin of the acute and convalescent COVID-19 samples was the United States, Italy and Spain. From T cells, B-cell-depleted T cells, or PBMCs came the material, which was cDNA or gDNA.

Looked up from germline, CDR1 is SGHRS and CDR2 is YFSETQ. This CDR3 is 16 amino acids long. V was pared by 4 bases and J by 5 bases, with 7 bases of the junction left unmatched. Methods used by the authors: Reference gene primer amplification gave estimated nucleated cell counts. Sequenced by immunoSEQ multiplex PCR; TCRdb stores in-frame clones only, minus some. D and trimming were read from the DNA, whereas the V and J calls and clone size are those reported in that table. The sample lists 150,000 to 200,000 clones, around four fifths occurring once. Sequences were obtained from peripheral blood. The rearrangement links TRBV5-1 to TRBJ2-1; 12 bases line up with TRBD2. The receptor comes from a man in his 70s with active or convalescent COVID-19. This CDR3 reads CASSPQTSGSHNEQFF. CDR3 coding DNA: TGCGCCAGCAGCCCGCAGACTAGCGGGAGCCACAATGAGCAGTTCTTC.